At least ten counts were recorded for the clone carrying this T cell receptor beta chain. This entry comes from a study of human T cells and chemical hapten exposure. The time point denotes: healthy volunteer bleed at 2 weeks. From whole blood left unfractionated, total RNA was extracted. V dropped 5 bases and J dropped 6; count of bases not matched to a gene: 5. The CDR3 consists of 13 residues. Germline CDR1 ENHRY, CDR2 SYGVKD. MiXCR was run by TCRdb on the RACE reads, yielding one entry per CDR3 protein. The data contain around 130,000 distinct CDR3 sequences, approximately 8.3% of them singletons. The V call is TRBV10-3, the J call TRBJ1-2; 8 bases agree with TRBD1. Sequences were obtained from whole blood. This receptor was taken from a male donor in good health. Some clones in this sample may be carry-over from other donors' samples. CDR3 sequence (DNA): TGTGCCATCAGTCAGGGACAGGAGGATGGCTACACCTTC. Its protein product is CAISQGQEDGYTF.